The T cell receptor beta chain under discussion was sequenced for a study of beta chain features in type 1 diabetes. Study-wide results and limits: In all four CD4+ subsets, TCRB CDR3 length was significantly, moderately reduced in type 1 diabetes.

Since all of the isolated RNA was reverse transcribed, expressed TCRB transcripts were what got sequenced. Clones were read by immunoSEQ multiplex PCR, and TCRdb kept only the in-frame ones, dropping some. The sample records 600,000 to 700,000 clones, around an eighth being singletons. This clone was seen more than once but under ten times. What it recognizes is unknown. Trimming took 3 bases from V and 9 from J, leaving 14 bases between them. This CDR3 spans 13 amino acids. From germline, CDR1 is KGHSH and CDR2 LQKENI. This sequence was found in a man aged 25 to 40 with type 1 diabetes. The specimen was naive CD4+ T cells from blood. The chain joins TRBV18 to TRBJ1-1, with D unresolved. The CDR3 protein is CASSPDGTRKAFF. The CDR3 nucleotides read TGTGCCAGCTCACCGGACGGCACCAGGAAAGCTTTCTTT.